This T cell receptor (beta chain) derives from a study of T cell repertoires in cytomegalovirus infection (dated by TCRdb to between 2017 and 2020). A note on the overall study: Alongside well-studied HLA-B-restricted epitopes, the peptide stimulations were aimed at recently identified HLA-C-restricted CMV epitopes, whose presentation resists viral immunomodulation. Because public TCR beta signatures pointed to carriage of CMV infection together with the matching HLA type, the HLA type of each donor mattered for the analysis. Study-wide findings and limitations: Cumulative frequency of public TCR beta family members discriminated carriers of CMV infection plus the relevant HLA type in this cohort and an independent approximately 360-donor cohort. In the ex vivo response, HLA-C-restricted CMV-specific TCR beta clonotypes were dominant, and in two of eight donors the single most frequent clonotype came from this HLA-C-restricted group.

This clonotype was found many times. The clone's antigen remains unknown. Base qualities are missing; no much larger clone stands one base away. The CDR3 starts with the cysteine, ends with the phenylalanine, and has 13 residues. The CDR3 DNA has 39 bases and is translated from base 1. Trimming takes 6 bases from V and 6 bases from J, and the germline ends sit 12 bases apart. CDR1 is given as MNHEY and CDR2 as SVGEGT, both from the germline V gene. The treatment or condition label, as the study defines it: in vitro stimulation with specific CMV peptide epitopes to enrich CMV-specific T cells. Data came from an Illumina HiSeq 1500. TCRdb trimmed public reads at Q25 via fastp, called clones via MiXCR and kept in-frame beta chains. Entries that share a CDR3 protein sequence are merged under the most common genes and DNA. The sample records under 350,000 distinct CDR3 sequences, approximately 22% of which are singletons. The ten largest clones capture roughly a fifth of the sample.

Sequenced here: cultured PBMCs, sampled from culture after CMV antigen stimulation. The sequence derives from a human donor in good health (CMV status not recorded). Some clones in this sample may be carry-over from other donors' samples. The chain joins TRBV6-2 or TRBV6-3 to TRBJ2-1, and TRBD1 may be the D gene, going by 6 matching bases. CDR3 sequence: CASSYRVLNEQFF. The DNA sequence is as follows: TGTGCCAGCAGCTACAGGGTTCTCAATGAGCAGTTCTTC.